Listed here are 27 T cell receptor beta chains from one sample, sequenced in a study of shared clonotypes between healthy human individuals. Terminally differentiated effector memory CD45RA+ cells were excluded by CCR7 positive selection of CD45RO-negative cells. Data came from immunoSEQ multiplex PCR; TCRdb stores just in-frame clones and leaves some out. This repertoire shows some 2 million clones, roughly 95% found once; its top ten account for roughly 1.1%. The source material was naive CD8+ T cells sorted from blood. Source of these receptors: a man between 18 and 29 years old in good health.

The chain employs TRBV28 and TRBJ1-5; D is unresolved. The CDR3 spans 13 residues. From germline, CDR1 is MDHEN and CDR2 SYDVKM. Trimming took 3 bases from V and 5 from J, leaving 8 bases between them. CDR3 sequence: CASSFEGDQPQHF. The CDR3 coding sequence is TGTGCCAGCAGTTTCGAGGGAGATCAGCCCCAGCATTTT.

The rearrangement links TRBV4-1 to TRBJ2-1; 10 bases line up with TRBD1. The germline gives CDR1 MGHRA, CDR2 YSYEKL. The junction had 13 bases not matched to a gene; V was cut back by 2 bases and J by 6 bases. The CDR3 loop spans 18 amino acids. As DNA, the CDR3 is TGCGCCAGCAGCCAAAGCCGCGGGGGGACAGGGGATTTCAATGAGCAGTTCTTC. Its protein product is CASSQSRGGTGDFNEQFF.

This chain connects TRBV18 to TRBJ2-7; 7 nucleotides line up with TRBD2. From germline, CDR1 is KGHSH and CDR2 LQKENI. The CDR3 extends over 16 amino acids. V was clipped by 2 bases and J by 3 bases; unmatched bases: 10. CDR3 nucleotides: TGTGCCAGCTCACCAAGGGATAGCGGGCTCCTCTACGAGCAGTACTTC. Translated: CASSPRDSGLLYEQYF.

V gene TRBV6-1 combines with J gene TRBJ2-1; D may match TRBD1 or TRBD2 (5 bases each). This CDR3 is 14 amino acids long. Germline lookup yields CDR1 MNHNS and CDR2 SASEGT. The V end was cut by 5 bases, the J end by 4 bases, with 12 bases between. The CDR3 protein is CASSRGGDYNEQFF. CDR3 bases: TGTGCCAGCAGTCGGGGCGGTGATTACAATGAGCAGTTCTTC.

On this clone itself: This sample also contains other DNA sequences that code for the same CDR3. This chain uses TRBV11-2 with TRBJ2-7; D gene ambiguous. CDR1 and CDR2 (germline): SGHAT, FQNNGV. V was cut by 5 bases and J by 3 bases, with 11 bases left in between. This CDR3 has 13 residues. The CDR3 DNA sequence: TGTGCCAGCAGCCTAGGACGGGTCTACGAGCAGTACTTC. Amino acid sequence: CASSLGRVYEQYF.

Concerning this clone itself: At the DNA level, this CDR3 is encoded by other sequences in the same sample as well. The genes are TRBV5-1 and TRBJ2-7, with TRBD1 as a possible D gene (6 bases). The V gene's germline CDR1 is SGHRS and CDR2 YFSETQ. The length of the CDR3 is 14 residues. V was shortened by 4 bases and J by 0 bases, with 11 bases between the two germline ends. CDR3 protein: CASSLTGNSYEQYF. In DNA, the CDR3 is TGCGCCAGCAGCCTTACAGGGAACTCCTACGAGCAGTACTTC.

This clone was seen just once. The chain links TRBV7-9 to TRBJ1-3; D is ambiguous. Germline V gene data show CDR1 as SEHNR and CDR2 as FQNEAQ (reference sequence). Trimming took 5 bases from V and 1 from J, leaving 12 bases between them. The CDR3 has 15 amino acids. CDR3 DNA: TGTGCCAGCAGCCACCCCTGGCAGTCTGGAAACACCATATATTTT. It is translated as CASSHPWQSGNTIYF.

V and J are TRBV4-1 and TRBJ2-3, with 9 bases lining up with TRBD1. Germline trimming cut 0 bases from V and 0 bases from J; bases unmatched to any gene: 7. CDR1 is MGHRA, CDR2 YSYEKL, per germline. The CDR3 runs 18 residues. The chain's CDR3 is CASSQDKWTGVSTDTQYF. The DNA of the CDR3 is TGCGCCAGCAGCCAAGATAAGTGGACAGGGGTAAGCACAGATACGCAGTATTTT.

The chain recombines TRBV11-3 with TRBJ2-1, with D possibly TRBD1 on 7 matching bases. The CDR3 is 18 amino acids. Trimming stripped 5 bases from V and 5 bases from J, with 25 bases between. Germline V gives CDR1 SGHNT, CDR2 YENEEA. CDR3 loop: CASSQGTVRRGPHNEQFF. In nucleotides, the CDR3 is TGTGCCAGCAGCCAAGGGACCGTACGGAGGGGGCCTCACAATGAGCAGTTCTTC.

This sequence joins TRBV2 and TRBJ2-7; either TRBD1 or TRBD2 may fit D (6 bases each). The CDR3 is 15 residues long. The V and J ends lost 2 bases and 6 bases respectively, with 17 bases between them. The germline V gene has CDR1 SNHLY and CDR2 FYNNEI. The CDR3 loop reads CASSELGGSAGEQYF. The DNA for the CDR3 is TGTGCCAGCAGTGAACTCGGGGGCAGCGCGGGCGAGCAGTACTTC.

This clone occurred once. The J gene is TRBJ2-1, the V gene TRBV12-5; D is ambiguous. Trimming shortened V by 3 bases and J by 4 bases, and 7 bases separated the two germline ends. The CDR3 covers 13 residues. Germline CDR1 reads LGHNT; CDR2 reads FRNRAP. CDR3 protein: CASGFPGYNEQFF. The CDR3 DNA is TGTGCTAGTGGTTTCCCCGGATACAATGAGCAGTTCTTC.

The V gene is TRBV27, the J gene TRBJ2-3, with D perhaps TRBD2 (6 bases). The V end was cut by 5 bases, the J end by 1 base, with 16 bases between. Per the germline V gene, CDR1 is MNHEY and CDR2 is SMNVEV (reference sequence). CDR3 length: 16 amino acids. The CDR3 here is CASSPAWASGTDTQYF. The CDR3 DNA is TGTGCCAGCAGTCCGGCTTGGGCTAGCGGCACAGATACGCAGTATTTT.

The rearrangement links TRBV25-1 to TRBJ1-6, with D uncertain. Germline loops: CDR1 MGHDK, CDR2 SYGVNS. This CDR3 region has 16 residues. Trimming stripped 3 bases from V and 5 bases from J, with 14 bases between. The CDR3 loop is CASSEILGSNNSPLHF. The CDR3 DNA reads as TGTGCCAGCAGTGAGATTTTGGGATCGAATAATTCACCCCTCCACTTT.

As for this clone: Other nucleotide sequences from this sample produce the same CDR3. This chain connects TRBV7-9 to TRBJ2-1; TRBD2 matches 8 bases. Germline V gene lookup returns CDR1 SEHNR and CDR2 FQNEAQ (reference sequence). J gave up 7 bases and V 1 base, and 3 bases lay outside the gene matches. The CDR3 runs to 14 residues. DNA of the CDR3: TGTGCCAGCAGCTTAGGGACTAGCAGAAATGAGCAGTTCTTC. This codes for CASSLGTSRNEQFF. The full variable domain, with the rest looked up from reference TRBV7-9 and TRBJ2-1, is DTGVSQNPRHKITKRGQNVTFRCDPISEHNRLYWYRQTLGQGPEFLTYFQNEAQLEKSRLLSDRFSAERPKGSFSTLEIQRTEQGDSAMYLCASSLGTSRNEQFFGPGTRLTVL.

The V and J genes are TRBV19 and TRBJ2-3, with TRBD2 as a possible D gene (6 bases). This CDR3 has 15 amino acids. The germline V gene has CDR1 LNHDA and CDR2 SQIVND (reference sequence). Deletions cut 6 bases from V and 1 base from J, with 14 bases between. CDR3 region: CASRASSGGTDTQYF. The CDR3 DNA follows: TGTGCCAGTAGGGCCAGTAGCGGTGGCACAGATACGCAGTATTTT.

As for this clone: The sample has other DNA sequences that encode this CDR3 too. V is TRBV9 and J is TRBJ1-5, with D hard to call. Germline V gives CDR1 SGDLS, CDR2 YYNGEE. The CDR3 runs to 15 residues. Trimming removed 3 bases at V and 0 bases at J, with 10 bases between. DNA for the CDR3: TGTGCCAGCAGCGCCGGAGGGAGTAGCAATCAGCCCCAGCATTTT. Translation gives CASSAGGSSNQPQHF.

This chain uses TRBV4-2 with TRBJ2-7; 11 bases align to TRBD2. The V and J ends lost 3 bases and 1 base, in that order; junction bases with no gene match: 8. CDR1 LGHNA and CDR2 YNFKEQ come from the germline V gene. This CDR3 is 17 amino acids long. CDR3 bases: TGTGCCAGCAGCCAGAGCGCTAGCGGGGGGATGTCCTACGAGCAGTACTTC. Its translation: CASSQSASGGMSYEQYF.

The count of this clone is one. The V gene is TRBV4-1, the J gene TRBJ1-1; TRBD1 might be the D (6 bases). Germline V gene lookup returns CDR1 MGHRA and CDR2 YSYEKL. V lost 1 base to trimming and J lost 7 bases, with 13 bases between them. This CDR3 region has 14 residues. For the CDR3, the DNA is TGCGCCAGCAGCCAAGTTGGGGGCCGGAATGAAGCTTTCTTT. Encoded protein: CASSQVGGRNEAFF.

This sequence joins TRBV19 and TRBJ2-7; 8 bases match TRBD2. With 1 base clipped from V and 0 bases from J, the junction kept 2 bases outside the gene matches. The CDR3 is made up of 15 amino acids. The germline V gene encodes CDR1 LNHDA and CDR2 SQIVND (reference sequence). The CDR3 sequence: CASSIVLADSYEQYF. The CDR3 nucleotides read TGTGCCAGTAGTATAGTACTAGCGGACTCCTACGAGCAGTACTTC.

The chain is built from TRBV11-2 and TRBJ2-7, with a possible D match to TRBD2 (6 bases). Germline V gene lookup returns CDR1 SGHAT and CDR2 FQNNGV. The CDR3 covers 19 residues. V was shortened by 2 bases and J by 0 bases, with 23 bases between the two germline ends. The CDR3 loop reads CASSLSQVESSASSYEQYF. CDR3 bases: TGTGCCAGCAGCTTATCTCAGGTGGAATCTAGCGCGAGCTCCTACGAGCAGTACTTC.

This clone was recorded only once. The V and J genes are TRBV28 and TRBJ1-2; tentative D call: TRBD1 (6 bases). In germline, CDR1 is MDHEN, CDR2 SYDVKM. Deletions cut 2 bases from V and 7 bases from J, with 17 bases between. CDR3 length: 15 amino acids. The CDR3 region has the DNA TGTGCCAGCAGTTTAAGGGGGGGGCTGGCGGGTGGCTACACCTTC. Translation gives CASSLRGGLAGGYTF.

V is TRBV21-1 and J is TRBJ1-6; TRBD1, the table's D call, was not compared with the DNA. TRBV21-1 is a known pseudogene. The CDR3 runs to 19 residues. The CDR3 spells CASSPTVIVFSSYNSPLHF. The CDR3 DNA follows: TGTGCCAGCAGCCCGACAGTCATTGTATTTAGCTCCTATAATTCACCCCTCCACTTT.

Worth noting for this clone: Other DNA variants within this sample encode the same CDR3. V is TRBV9 and J is TRBJ1-1; possible D gene TRBD1, 6 bases. Germline loops: CDR1 SGDLS, CDR2 YYNGEE. This CDR3 has 14 amino acids. V dropped 2 bases and J dropped 1 base, with 9 bases sitting between them. The CDR3 is CASSVGGENTEAFF. CDR3 DNA sequence: TGTGCCAGCAGCGTCGGGGGCGAGAACACTGAAGCTTTCTTT.

The chain is built from TRBV7-9 and TRBJ2-3, with D perhaps matching TRBD2 (5 bases). V shed 5 bases and J shed 1 base, with 13 bases lying between them. The CDR3 has 15 residues. In germline, CDR1 is SEHNR, CDR2 FQNEAQ (reference sequence). CDR3 region: CASSPWNGGTDTQYF. The CDR3 coding sequence is TGTGCCAGCAGCCCGTGGAACGGGGGCACAGATACGCAGTATTTT.

CDR3: CASSQAARSNQPQHF. The CDR3 nucleotides are TGCGCCAGCAGCCAAGCGGCGCGGAGCAATCAGCCCCAGCATTTT. This rearrangement joins TRBV4-3 to TRBJ1-5; D uncertain. V lost 1 base and J 1 base, leaving 8 bases between the germline ends. The CDR3 is 15 amino acids. Looked up from germline, CDR1 is LGHNA and CDR2 is YSLEER.

Details on this clone: Other DNA sequences in the sample encode the same CDR3. The V call is TRBV5-1, the J call TRBJ2-7; TRBD1 might be the D (6 bases). CDR1 and CDR2 (germline): SGHRS, YFSETQ. Trimming stripped 0 bases from V and 3 bases from J, with 7 bases between. This CDR3 region has 13 residues. The CDR3 DNA is TGCGCCAGCAGCTTGGGGGGGCTCTACGAGCAGTACTTC. Translated, it gives CASSLGGLYEQYF.

Concerning this clone itself: A much larger clonotype is one base distant, so this may be a read error. The sample contains more than one DNA sequence encoding this CDR3. The V and J genes are TRBV11-3 and TRBJ2-2; D uncertain. V lost 5 bases and J lost 5, with 3 bases in between. This CDR3 comprises 11 residues. From germline, CDR1 is SGHNT and CDR2 YENEEA. The CDR3 is CASSLTGELFF. CDR3 DNA sequence: TGTGCCAGCAGCCTAACCGGGGAGCTGTTTTTT. Full variable domain (rest looked up from reference TRBV11-3 and TRBJ2-2): EAGVVQSPRYKIIEKKQPVAFWCNPISGHNTLYWYLQNLGQGPELLIRYENEEAVDDSQLPKDRFSAERLKGVDSTLKIQPAELGDSAVYLCASSLTGELFFGEGSRLTVL.